Below, 18 T cell receptor beta chains from the same sample are listed, as sequenced in a study. MiXCR was run by TCRdb on the 5' RACE reads, yielding one entry per CDR3 protein. The data show several thousand distinct CDR3 sequences, 35% to 45% seen once. Specimen: tumor-infiltrating memory CD4+ T cells sorted from the breast tumor. Subset meaning: memory CD4+ T cells, CD4+CD45RO+CD25-. The receptors derive from a female donor with breast cancer.

The chain combines TRBV6-6 with TRBJ1-5; D is uncertain. The CDR3 extends over 15 amino acids. Germline V gene sequence: CDR1 MNHNY, CDR2 SVGAGI (reference sequence). With 6 bases removed from V and 3 bases from J, the gap between germline ends came to 15 bases. The CDR3 here is CASSSSGGFNQPQHF. DNA of the CDR3: TGTGCCAGCAGCTCCTCGGGTGGGTTCAATCAGCCCCAGCATTTT.

The chain is built from TRBV9 and TRBJ2-7; TRBD1 matches at 8 bases. Germline loops: CDR1 SGDLS, CDR2 YYNGEE. This CDR3 region has 16 residues. V lost 3 bases and J lost 2; bases outside the gene matches: 10. The CDR3 region is CASSARTGRSTYEQYF. The CDR3 DNA reads as TGTGCCAGCAGCGCCCGGACAGGGAGGTCGACCTACGAGCAGTACTTC.

This clonotype counts as medium-sized. The chain joins TRBV5-1 to TRBJ2-1, with 10 bases lining up with TRBD2. This CDR3 spans 15 amino acids. Trimming removed 4 bases from V and 2 bases from J; junction bases left unmatched: 3. The germline V gene encodes CDR1 SGHRS and CDR2 YFSETQ. In nucleotides, the CDR3 is TGCGCCAGCAGCCCTGGACTAGCGGCCTACAATGAGCAGTTCTTC. It codes for CASSPGLAAYNEQFF.

This clonotype is termed large. This sequence joins TRBV5-1 and TRBJ2-7; 8 bases map to TRBD2. After removal of 1 base from V and 2 bases from J, the junction contained 2 bases not matched to a gene. Germline-derived CDR1 and CDR2 are SGHRS and YFSETQ. This CDR3 is built from 14 residues. This chain's CDR3 is CASSLTSGTYEQYF. In DNA form, the CDR3 reads TGCGCCAGCAGCTTGACTAGCGGTACCTACGAGCAGTACTTC.

The rearrangement joins TRBV5-1 to TRBJ2-1; 8 nucleotides line up with TRBD2. Unmatched junction bases numbered 16, after V lost 4 bases and J lost 10 bases. The CDR3 contains 16 residues. From germline, CDR1 is SGHRS and CDR2 YFSETQ. The CDR3 is CASSLSPGREAWEQFF. The CDR3 region has the DNA TGCGCCAGCAGCCTTTCCCCGGGGCGGGAGGCCTGGGAGCAGTTCTTC.

The J gene is TRBJ2-5, the V gene TRBV5-1; 10 bases align to TRBD1. The ends lost 4 bases at V and 3 bases at J; junction bases unmatched: 3. The CDR3 length is 14 residues. Germline V gene sequence: CDR1 SGHRS, CDR2 YFSETQ. CDR3 region: CASSMTGGKETQYF. The DNA of the CDR3 is TGCGCCAGCAGCATGACAGGGGGCAAAGAGACCCAGTACTTC.

Notes on this clonotype: A much larger clone lies a single base off, so this may be a read error. The chain combines TRBV7-8 with TRBJ2-2, with D possibly matching TRBD2 (6 bases). Per germline, CDR1 SGHVS and CDR2 FQNEAQ. The CDR3 has 15 amino acids. Trimming shortened V by 5 bases and J by 2 bases, and 12 bases separated the two germline ends. The CDR3 region is CASSPGGANTGELFF. The DNA of the CDR3 is TGTGCCAGCAGCCCGGGCGGGGCCAACACCGGGGAGCTGTTTTTT.

Concerning this clonotype: A much larger clone differs by one base, so this may be a read error. The V gene is TRBV24-1, the J gene TRBJ2-7, with 11 bases matching TRBD1. This CDR3 comprises 14 residues. Germline trimming cut 12 bases from V and 5 bases from J; bases unmatched to any gene: 11. The germline gives CDR1 KGHDR, CDR2 SFDVKD. This CDR3 is CAASNPGQGDEQYF. CDR3 DNA: TGTGCCGCCTCGAACCCGGGACAGGGGGACGAGCAGTACTTC.

This clonotype ranks as medium-sized (0.01 to 0.1%). V gene TRBV12-3 or TRBV12-4 combines with J gene TRBJ2-1; maybe TRBD1 (5 bases). This CDR3 comprises 11 residues. V lost 6 bases to trimming and J lost 9 bases, with 9 bases between them. The CDR3, as DNA: TGTGCCAGCAGGTATAGGGGTGAGCAGTTCTTC. This gives the protein CASRYRGEQFF.

This rearrangement joins TRBV29-1 to TRBJ1-2, with 8 bases matching TRBD1. The germline CDR1 and CDR2 sequences are SQVTM and ANQGSEA. The CDR3 consists of 16 residues. The J segment lost 6 bases and the V segment lost 6 bases, leaving 18 bases of the junction unmatched. DNA of the CDR3: TGCAGCGTGGAGTCCGCACCAGGGGGCGAGGATCATGGCTACACCTTC. Translating gives CSVESAPGGEDHGYTF.

V gene TRBV5-4 combines with J gene TRBJ1-2; D call uncertain. Trimming cost V 0 bases and J 8 bases, with 11 bases left between them. The CDR3 is made up of 13 amino acids. Germline V CDR1 and CDR2: SGHNT, YYREEE (reference sequence). The CDR3 DNA reads TGTGCCAGCAGCTTGGCCATATCCGTGGGCTACACCTTC. Translating gives CASSLAISVGYTF. The whole variable domain, filled in from reference TRBV5-4 and TRBJ1-2, reads ETGVTQSPTHLIKTRGQQVTLRCSSQSGHNTVSWYQQALGQGPQFIFQYYREEENGRGNFPPRFSGLQFPNYSSELNVNALELDDSALYLCASSLAISVGYTFGSGTRLTVV.

This clonotype is medium-sized. The CDR3, as DNA: TGTGCCAGCAGTGATATGGGACTAGCGGCTTACGAGCAGTACTTC. Encoded protein: CASSDMGLAAYEQYF. J is TRBJ2-7 and V is TRBV2; 11 bases match TRBD2. After removal of 3 bases from V and 4 bases from J, the junction contained 5 bases not matched to a gene. The CDR3 is 15 amino acids. Germline V gene data show CDR1 as SNHLY and CDR2 as FYNNEI.

On this clonotype itself: A much more abundant neighbour one base away suggests this may be a read error. V and J are TRBV2 and TRBJ2-5; 8 nucleotides match TRBD1. This CDR3 has 13 residues. The germline CDR1 and CDR2 sequences are SNHLY and FYNNEI. The CDR3 here is CASSEDRGETQYF. Here the CDR3 DNA reads TGTGCCAGCAGCGAAGACAGGGGAGAGACCCAGTACTTC.

CDR3 in DNA: TGCAGTGCTAGGGAAGGGGGAGACAACAATGAGCAGTTCTTC. It is translated as CSAREGGDNNEQFF. The chain is built from TRBV20-1 and TRBJ2-1; tentatively, D is TRBD1 (6 bases). CDR3 length equals 14 residues. Germline V gene lookup returns CDR1 DFQATT and CDR2 SNEGSKA (reference sequence). Trimming took off 3 bases at V and 5 bases at J, with 14 bases between the two ends.

In this sample, this clonotype turned up a few times. A read error may produce the germline difference seen at one junction end. J is TRBJ2-1 and V is TRBV27; D gene uncertain. The CDR3 has 14 amino acids. CDR1 is MNHEY and CDR2 is SMNVEV in the germline V gene (reference sequence). CDR3 loop: CASMMRVSHNEQFF. CDR3 bases: TGTGCCAGCATGATGAGAGTCTCCCACAATGAGCAGTTCTTC.

This clonotype was counted between two and nine times. The gene calls are TRBV18 and TRBJ1-5; 9 bases agree with TRBD1. The V and J ends lost 1 base and 6 bases, in that order; junction bases with no gene match: 10. CDR1 KGHSH and CDR2 LQKENI come from the germline V gene. The CDR3 is 17 residues long. CDR3 DNA: TGTGCCAGCTCACCACGGGAGGGACAGGGTTTTCCTCAGCCCCAGCATTTT. It is translated as CASSPREGQGFPQPQHF.

By share of the sample, this clonotype is medium-sized. J is TRBJ1-5 and V is TRBV5-1; 9 nucleotides match TRBD1. Germline CDR1 and CDR2: SGHRS and YFSETQ. The CDR3 sequence is 15 residues long. The ends lost 4 bases at V and 4 bases at J; junction bases unmatched: 6. The CDR3 is CASSLHGTGNQPQHF. CDR3 sequence (DNA): TGCGCCAGCAGCCTACACGGGACAGGGAATCAGCCCCAGCATTTT. Drawing the rest from reference TRBV5-1 and TRBJ1-5, the complete variable domain is KAGVTQTPRYLIKTRGQQVTLSCSPISGHRSVSWYQQTPGQGLQFLFEYFSETQRNKGNFPGRFSGRQFSNSRSEMNVSTLELGDSALYLCASSLHGTGNQPQHFGDGTRLSIL.

A note on this clonotype: This clone may be a read error of a much larger clone one base away. This sequence joins TRBV7-2 and TRBJ1-2; D is possibly TRBD1 (5 bases). The germline gives CDR1 SGHTA, CDR2 FQGNSA. The CDR3 spans 12 residues. The CDR3 region is CASSPRTGGFTF. The CDR3 DNA reads as TGTGCCAGCAGCCCACGTACAGGTGGCTTCACCTTC. Supplemented by reference TRBV7-2 and TRBJ1-2, the full variable domain reads GAGVSQSPSNKVTEKGKDVELRCDPISGHTALYWYRQSLGQGLEFLIYFQGNSAPDKSGLPSDRFSAERTGGSVSTLTIQRTQQEDSAVYLCASSPRTGGFTFGSGTRLTVV.